The next 24 T cell receptor beta chains were all read from a single sample in a study of T cell responses to AZD1222 COVID-19 vaccine. This table comes from immunoSEQ multiplex PCR, and its TCRdb copy is limited to in-frame clones, with some not included. The table shows just over 95,000 clones, with 85% to 90% occurring only once. The sample in question was peripheral blood, obtained on day 0 of AZD1222 vaccination. Receptors were obtained from an adult in good health.

This rearrangement joins TRBV15 to TRBJ2-7; 10 bases are shared with TRBD2. This CDR3 region has 16 residues. Unmatched junction bases numbered 12, after V lost 3 bases and J lost 7 bases. CDR1 is LNHNV and CDR2 is YYDKDF in the germline V gene (reference sequence). CDR3 residues: CATSSGMASGGREQYF. The CDR3 DNA is TGTGCCACCAGCAGTGGGATGGCTAGCGGGGGTCGGGAGCAGTACTTC.

The chain joins TRBV3-1 (or the pseudogene TRBV3-2) to TRBJ2-1; D possibly matches TRBD1 or TRBD2 (5 bases each). V was cut by 7 bases and J by 3 bases, with 19 bases left in between. The CDR3 covers 16 residues. CDR1 and CDR2 from the germline V gene are LGHDT and YNNKEL (reference sequence). The CDR3 coding sequence is TGTGCCAGCATCGGTCGGGACGGAAAAGACTACAATGAGCAGTTCTTC. Its translation is CASIGRDGKDYNEQFF.

The V and J genes are TRBV25-1 and TRBJ2-1; D ambiguous. This CDR3 spans 13 amino acids. Trimming pared 0 bases from V and 6 bases from J, leaving 6 bases between. Germline CDR1 MGHDK, CDR2 SYGVNS. CDR3 sequence reads: CASSEYRLNEQFF. The CDR3 DNA sequence: TGTGCCAGCAGTGAATATCGGCTCAATGAGCAGTTCTTC.

The chain uses TRBV13 and TRBJ1-2; unclear D gene. Looked up from germline, CDR1 is PRHDT and CDR2 is FYEKMQ (reference sequence). V gave up 5 bases and J gave up 1 base, with 14 bases separating them. This CDR3 is 15 amino acids long. The CDR3 sequence is CASSPRTVDNYGYTF. The CDR3 bases are TGTGCCAGCAGCCCTCGGACGGTAGATAACTATGGCTACACCTTC.

This clone was observed a single time. This chain joins TRBV19 and TRBJ1-2; 8 positions agree with TRBD1. After removal of 6 bases from V and 4 bases from J, the junction contained 7 bases not matched to a gene. The CDR3 consists of 14 residues. Germline assignment: CDR1 LNHDA and CDR2 SQIVND (reference sequence). The CDR3 sequence is CASSPRGPIYGYTF. The CDR3 DNA is TGTGCCAGTAGCCCCAGGGGGCCGATCTATGGCTACACCTTC.

The genes are TRBV1 and TRBJ1-5. TRBV1 is recorded as a pseudogene. CDR3 length: 17 residues. The CDR3 region is CTSSQDLVGGLNQPQHF. The CDR3 nucleotides read TGCACCAGCAGCCAAGATCTTGTTGGGGGGCTGAATCAGCCCCAGCATTTT.

The chain combines TRBV4-3 with TRBJ1-1, with 9 bases that match TRBD1. V lost 4 bases, J lost 0 bases, and 6 bases stayed unmatched. This CDR3 contains 16 residues. The germline V gene has CDR1 LGHNA and CDR2 YSLEER. The CDR3 bases are TGCGCCAGCAGCCCGGGACAGGGACTTATGAACACTGAAGCTTTCTTT. Translated, it gives CASSPGQGLMNTEAFF.

The chain recombines TRBV5-1 with TRBJ2-3, with no clear D. CDR1 SGHRS and CDR2 YFSETQ come from the germline V gene. V was shortened by 4 bases and J by 4 bases, with 16 bases between the two germline ends. The length of the CDR3 is 15 residues. The CDR3 is CASSPVGPVSDTQYF. In DNA form, the CDR3 reads TGCGCCAGCAGCCCCGTTGGGCCCGTCTCAGATACGCAGTATTTT.

The rearrangement uses TRBV7-9 and TRBJ1-5; 7 bases fit TRBD1. The CDR3 spans 16 residues. Germline CDR1 SEHNR, CDR2 FQNEAQ (reference sequence). V lost 3 bases and J lost 7; bases outside the gene matches: 12. The CDR3 sequence is CASSLDRQGYGQPQHF. The DNA for the CDR3 is TGTGCCAGCAGCTTGGATCGACAGGGTTATGGGCAGCCCCAGCATTTT.

The table lists this clone with a count of one. The chain carries TRBV15 and TRBJ1-6; D gene uncertain. The germline V gene encodes CDR1 LNHNV and CDR2 YYDKDF (reference sequence). The V end was cut by 1 base, the J end by 6 bases, with 10 bases between. The CDR3 has 15 residues. The DNA of the CDR3 is TGTGCCACCAGCAGAGCGGGATCCGGTAATTCACCCCTCCACTTT. Protein: CATSRAGSGNSPLHF.

CDR3 DNA sequence: TGCGCCAGCAGCCAAGATCGGGGCGCGGGAAACACCATATATTTT. Its translation is CASSQDRGAGNTIYF. The rearrangement joins TRBV4-1 to TRBJ1-3; a possible D gene is TRBD1 (5 bases). From germline, CDR1 is MGHRA and CDR2 YSYEKL. The V end was cut by 0 bases, the J end by 4 bases, with 10 bases between. The CDR3 length is 15 residues.

This chain connects TRBV7-2 to TRBJ2-7, with 7 bases aligning to TRBD1. The CDR3 consists of 15 residues. V lost 2 bases and J lost 6; bases outside the gene matches: 10. CDR1 is SGHTA and CDR2 is FQGNSA in the germline V gene. The CDR3 bases are TGTGCCAGCAGCTTATCATACAGGGGTCTTAGCGAGCAGTACTTC. It specifies CASSLSYRGLSEQYF.

In the case of this clone: The same CDR3 also results from other DNA sequences found in this sample. This chain joins TRBV19 and TRBJ2-5; D unclear. CDR3 length: 12 residues. CDR1 is LNHDA, CDR2 SQIVND, per germline (reference sequence). Trimming pared 8 bases from V and 4 bases from J, leaving 11 bases between. The CDR3, as DNA: TGTGCCAGTCGGCAAGCAGGAGAGACCCAGTACTTC. Protein sequence: CASRQAGETQYF.

In this sample, this clone turned up a few times. V gene TRBV5-5 combines with J gene TRBJ2-3; D call uncertain. Trimming removed 0 bases at V and 2 bases at J, with 10 bases between. This CDR3 contains 15 residues. Germline loops: CDR1 SGHKS, CDR2 YYEKEE (reference sequence). The CDR3 here is CASSLGRTPTDTQYF. CDR3 DNA sequence: TGTGCCAGCAGCTTGGGTAGGACCCCCACAGATACGCAGTATTTT.

The rearrangement links TRBV5-6 to TRBJ2-3, with D possibly TRBD2 on 6 matching bases. The CDR3 totals 13 residues. CDR1 is SGHDT and CDR2 is YYEEEE in the germline V gene. V was clipped by 4 bases and J by 2 bases, with 8 bases between them. The CDR3 DNA reads as TGTGCCAGCAGCGGCGGGGTCACAGATACGCAGTATTTT. Amino acid sequence: CASSGGVTDTQYF.

V and J are TRBV3-1 (or the pseudogene TRBV3-2) and TRBJ2-1, with 7 bases identical to TRBD2. The CDR3 spans 12 residues. Germline V gene lookup returns CDR1 LGHDT and CDR2 YNNKEL (reference sequence). J gave up 12 bases and V 0 bases, and 2 bases lay outside the gene matches. In DNA form, the CDR3 reads TGTGCCAGCAGCCAAGATAGCGGGTCGCAGTTCTTC. Amino acids: CASSQDSGSQFF.

The chain recombines TRBV19 with TRBJ1-2, with TRBD1 matching 11 bases. The trim removed 6 bases at V and 8 bases at J, leaving 5 bases unmatched. Germline CDR1 reads LNHDA; CDR2 reads SQIVND (reference sequence). The CDR3 is 13 amino acids. CDR3 nucleotide sequence: TGTGCCAGTAGGGACAGGGGGCGCCGGGGCTACACCTTC. Protein product: CASRDRGRRGYTF.

In this sample, this clone turned up a few times. The V call is TRBV5-4, the J call TRBJ1-1, with D possibly being TRBD1 (5 bases). V was trimmed by 4 bases and J by 0 bases, leaving 13 bases between them. The CDR3 consists of 15 residues. Per the germline V gene, CDR1 is SGHNT and CDR2 is YYREEE (reference sequence). The CDR3 is CASSLGGTMNTEAFF. The CDR3, as DNA: TGTGCCAGCAGCCTCGGAGGGACGATGAACACTGAAGCTTTCTTT.

The V and J genes are TRBV11-2 and TRBJ2-2; D not certain. The V and J ends lost 8 bases and 4 bases respectively, with 11 bases between them. Germline values: CDR1 SGHAT, CDR2 FQNNGV. This CDR3 contains 13 residues. The CDR3 region is CASCVRTTGELFF. CDR3 DNA sequence: TGTGCCAGCTGCGTTCGGACCACCGGGGAGCTGTTTTTT.

The rearrangement joins TRBV27 to TRBJ2-1; no reliable D call. The CDR3 has 11 residues. V was shortened by 6 bases and J by 7 bases, with 7 bases between the two germline ends. CDR1 is MNHEY, CDR2 SMNVEV, per germline (reference sequence). CDR3 in DNA: TGTGCCAGCAGCCTTTTAAATGAGCAGTTCTTC. It specifies CASSLLNEQFF.

V and J are TRBV2 and TRBJ1-4, with TRBD1 as a possible D gene (5 bases). The CDR3 loop spans 14 amino acids. Germline assignment: CDR1 SNHLY and CDR2 FYNNEI. The V end was cut by 4 bases, the J end by 5 bases, with 11 bases between. The CDR3 loop is CASSAQGTNEKLFF. The CDR3 DNA reads TGTGCCAGCAGTGCCCAGGGTACAAATGAAAAACTGTTTTTT.

This rearrangement joins TRBV6-1 to TRBJ2-2; no definite D call. V was cut by 3 bases and J by 5 bases, with 19 bases left in between. This CDR3 is 17 amino acids long. Germline CDR1 reads MNHNS; CDR2 reads SASEGT. The CDR3: CASSENKIGSVTGELFF. In DNA form, the CDR3 reads TGTGCCAGCAGTGAGAATAAAATAGGTTCGGTTACCGGGGAGCTGTTTTTT.

The chain links TRBV28 to TRBJ2-7, with D hard to call. The CDR3 extends over 13 amino acids. The germline V gene encodes CDR1 MDHEN and CDR2 SYDVKM. V was trimmed by 5 bases and J by 2 bases, leaving 10 bases between them. CDR3 nucleotide sequence: TGTGCCAGCAGTGCCAACGTACCCTACGAGCAGTACTTC. Amino acid sequence: CASSANVPYEQYF.

This clone was observed once. This chain joins TRBV5-1 and TRBJ1-6; D ambiguous. Germline V gives CDR1 SGHRS, CDR2 YFSETQ. The CDR3 is made up of 15 amino acids. Trimming left V 4 bases short and J 8 bases short, with 16 bases between. CDR3 protein: CASSVASRVDSPLHF. CDR3 DNA sequence: TGCGCCAGCAGCGTAGCCTCGCGGGTAGATTCACCCCTCCACTTT.